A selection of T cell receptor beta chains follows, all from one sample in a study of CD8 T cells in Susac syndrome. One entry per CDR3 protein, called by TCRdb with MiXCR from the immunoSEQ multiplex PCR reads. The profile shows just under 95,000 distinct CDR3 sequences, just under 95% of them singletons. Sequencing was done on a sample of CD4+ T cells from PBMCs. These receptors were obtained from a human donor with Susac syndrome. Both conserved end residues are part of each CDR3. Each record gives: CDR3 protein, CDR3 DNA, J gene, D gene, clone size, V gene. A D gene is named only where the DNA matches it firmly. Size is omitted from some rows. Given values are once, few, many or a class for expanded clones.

CAWSVPGVDYGYTF | TGTGCCTGGAGTGTACCGGGGGTTGACTATGGCTACACCTTC | TRBJ1-2 | . | . | TRBV30
CASSLSRVGDTQYF | TGCGCCAGCAGCTTGAGTAGGGTGGGCGATACGCAGTATTTT | TRBJ2-3 | . | . | TRBV5-1
CAWSIGQINQPQHF | TGTGCCTGGAGCATCGGACAGATAAATCAGCCCCAGCATTTT | TRBJ1-5 | . | . | TRBV30
CASSVGVGTGDRYGYTF | TGTGCCAGCAGCGTAGGTGTGGGGACAGGGGATCGCTATGGCTACACCTTC | TRBJ1-2 | TRBD1 | once | TRBV9
CASQRKSGANVLTF | TGTGCCAGCCAGAGAAAATCTGGGGCCAACGTCCTGACTTTC | TRBJ2-6 | . | . | TRBV5-4
CASSSSKGHTEAFF | TGTGCCAGCAGTTCCTCCAAGGGTCACACTGAAGCTTTCTTT | TRBJ1-1 | . | . | TRBV6-5
CAWSVQGNNGYTF | TGTGCCTGGAGTGTACAAGGGAACAATGGCTACACCTTC | TRBJ1-2 | . | . | TRBV30
CASSRLTDRLTQYF | TGTGCCAGCAGCCGGCTCACCGACAGATTGACCCAGTACTTC | TRBJ2-5 | . | . | TRBV11-2
CASSLGLRQNQETQYF | TGCGCCAGCAGCTTGGGCCTCAGACAGAACCAAGAGACCCAGTACTTC | TRBJ2-5 | . | . | TRBV5-1
CASSLASPTAFSGNTIYF | TGTGCCAGCTCACTTGCCAGCCCGACAGCCTTCTCTGGAAACACCATATATTTT | TRBJ1-3 | . | . | TRBV18
CASSWTGSQYEQYF | TGTGCCAGCAGTTGGACAGGGAGTCAGTACGAGCAGTACTTC | TRBJ2-7 | TRBD1 | . | TRBV6-6
CASSLYRGNTIYF | TGTGCCAGCTCACTATACAGAGGAAACACCATATATTTT | TRBJ1-3 | . | . | TRBV2
CASSLGQYNEQFF | TGTGCCAGCAGCCTAGGACAGTACAATGAGCAGTTCTTC | TRBJ2-1 | . | few | TRBV11-2
CASSERWVPYEQYF | TGTGCCAGCAGTGAAAGGTGGGTGCCCTACGAGCAGTACTTC | TRBJ2-7 | . | . | TRBV25-1
CASTRPGTGSPTDTQYF | TGTGCCAGCACCCGTCCCGGGACAGGGAGCCCCACAGATACGCAGTATTTT | TRBJ2-3 | TRBD1 | . | TRBV12-3/TRBV12-4
CASRAGTTDTQYF | TGTGCCAGCAGGGCGGGGACGACAGATACGCAGTATTTT | TRBJ2-3 | . | . | TRBV12-3/TRBV12-4
CAWRRGGSTYEQYF | TGTGCCTGGAGACGGGGGGGGAGCACCTACGAGCAGTACTTC | TRBJ2-7 | TRBD2 | . | TRBV30